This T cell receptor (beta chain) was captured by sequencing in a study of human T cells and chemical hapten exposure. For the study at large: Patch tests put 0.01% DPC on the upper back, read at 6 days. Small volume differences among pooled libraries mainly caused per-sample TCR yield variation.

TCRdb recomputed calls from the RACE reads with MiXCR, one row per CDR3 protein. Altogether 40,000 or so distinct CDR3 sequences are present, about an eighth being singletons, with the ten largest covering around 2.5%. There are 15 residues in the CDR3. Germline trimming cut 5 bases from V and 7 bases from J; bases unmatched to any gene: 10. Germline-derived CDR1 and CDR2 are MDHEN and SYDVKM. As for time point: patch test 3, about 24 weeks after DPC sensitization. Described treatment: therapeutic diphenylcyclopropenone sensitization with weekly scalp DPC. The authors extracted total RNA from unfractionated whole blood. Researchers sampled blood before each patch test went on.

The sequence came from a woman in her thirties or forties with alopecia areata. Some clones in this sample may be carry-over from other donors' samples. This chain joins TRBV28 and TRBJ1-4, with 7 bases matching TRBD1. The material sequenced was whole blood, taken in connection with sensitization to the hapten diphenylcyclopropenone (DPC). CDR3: CASSTPGTAPEKLFF. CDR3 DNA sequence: TGTGCCAGCAGTACCCCAGGGACAGCACCTGAAAAACTGTTTTTT.